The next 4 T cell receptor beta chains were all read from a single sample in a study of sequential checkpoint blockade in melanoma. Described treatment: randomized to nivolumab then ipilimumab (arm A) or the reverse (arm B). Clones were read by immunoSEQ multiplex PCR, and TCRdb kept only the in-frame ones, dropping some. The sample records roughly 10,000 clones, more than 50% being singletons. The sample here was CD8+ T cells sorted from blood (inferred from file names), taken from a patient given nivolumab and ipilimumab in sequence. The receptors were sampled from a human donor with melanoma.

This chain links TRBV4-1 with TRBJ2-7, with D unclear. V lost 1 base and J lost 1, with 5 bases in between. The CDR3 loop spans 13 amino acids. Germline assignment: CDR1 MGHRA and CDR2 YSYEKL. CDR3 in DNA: TGCGCCAGCAGCCAAGCCAGGTCCTACGAGCAGTACTTC. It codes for CASSQARSYEQYF.

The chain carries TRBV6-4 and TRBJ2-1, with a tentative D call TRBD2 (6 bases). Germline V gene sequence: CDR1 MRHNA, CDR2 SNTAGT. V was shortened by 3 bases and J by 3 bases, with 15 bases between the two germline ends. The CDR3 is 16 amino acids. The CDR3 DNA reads TGTGCCAGCAGTGATCAGGACGGGAGCCTCTACAATGAGCAGTTCTTC. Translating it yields CASSDQDGSLYNEQFF.

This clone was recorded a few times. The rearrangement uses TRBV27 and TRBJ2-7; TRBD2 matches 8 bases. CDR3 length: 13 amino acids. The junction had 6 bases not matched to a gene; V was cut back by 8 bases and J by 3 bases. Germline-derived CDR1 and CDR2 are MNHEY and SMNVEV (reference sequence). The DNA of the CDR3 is TGTGCCAGCCGATTAGCGGGAAGCTACGAGCAGTACTTC. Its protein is CASRLAGSYEQYF.

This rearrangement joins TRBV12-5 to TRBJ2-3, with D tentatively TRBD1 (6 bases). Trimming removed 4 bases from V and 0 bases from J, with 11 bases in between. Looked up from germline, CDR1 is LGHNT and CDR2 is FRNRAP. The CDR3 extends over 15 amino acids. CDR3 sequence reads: CASGSSGESTDTQYF. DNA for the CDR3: TGTGCTAGTGGTTCATCAGGGGAAAGCACAGATACGCAGTATTTT.